The rows below give T cell receptor beta chains drawn from one sample of a study of T cell repertoires in cytomegalovirus infection. TCRdb reprocessed the reads via MiXCR and lists one record per CDR3 protein. In the table there are a few hundred thousand distinct CDR3 sequences, just under 40% of which are singletons. Their antigens remain unidentified. Sequencing was performed on cultured PBMCs, taken from culture after CMV antigen stimulation. These TCRs come from a human donor in good health (CMV status not recorded). Some clones in this sample may be carry-over from other donors' samples. Each CDR3 is given with its conserved first and last residue.

v_call,cdr3_aa
TRBV29-1,CSVGDSSYNEQFF
TRBV5-6,CASSFLPTGHSYNEQFF
TRBV7-8,CASSWDRVGQPQHF
TRBV12-3/TRBV12-4,CASSFLSLANEQFF
TRBV11-2,CASSQSLEETQYF
TRBV15,CATRVGGGNQPQHF
TRBV7-2,CASSRGGTYYGYTF
TRBV27,CASSFDEGTRYEQYF
TRBV29-1,CSVTSAAYEQYF
TRBV12-3/TRBV12-4,CASRSYGNEQFF
TRBV28,CASSQSGATNEKLFF
TRBV7-2,CASGWGAGYNEQFF
TRBV7-2,CASRRTRDGSSGELFF
TRBV20-1,CSARPPGSPYEQYF
TRBV7-2,CASSPGPADTQYF
TRBV5-1,CASSSGTVVGYGYTF
TRBV7-2,CASSPRGVGNQPQHF
TRBV10-3,CAISESLGLAGLADTQYF
TRBV7-2,CASSWGLAGAEQYF
TRBV20-1,CSASSTDTQYF
TRBV7-6,CASSQGHAVTQYF
TRBV7-6,CASSRQGLNEKLFF
TRBV7-8,CASNWGEREVSTDTQYF